The entry that follows covers one TCR beta chain sequence. The junction departs from the called germline gene at one end, perhaps through a read error. Sequenced by immunoSEQ multiplex PCR; TCRdb stores in-frame clones only, minus some. Here the sample spans some 200,000 clones, 80% to 85% being singletons. This record belongs to a study of blood T cell repertoires in COVID-19. Per the germline V gene, CDR1 is MNHNS and CDR2 is SASEGT. The CDR3 has 16 amino acids. This sequence was found in a human donor with acute or convalescent COVID-19. The donor label of this sample is uncertain. The gene calls are TRBV6-1 and TRBJ1-4; D perhaps matches TRBD1 (6 bases). Sequencing was done on a sample of peripheral blood. Written as DNA, the CDR3 is TGTGCCAGCAGTGTTCCATCCGGGACAACGAATGAAAAACTGTTTTTT. This translates into CASSVPSGTTNEKLFF.